This T cell receptor (beta chain) was retrieved from a study of blood T cell repertoires in COVID-19. Study-level background: Samples of COVID-19 (acute and convalescent) were obtained from the United States, Italy and Spain. Nucleic acid was either cDNA or gDNA, and it came from T cells, B-cell-depleted T cells, or PBMCs.

Original processing notes: The authors estimated nucleated cell counts from reference gene primer amplification. Only in-frame clones appear in the TCRdb table, and some are missing; sequencing was by immunoSEQ multiplex PCR. V and J calls and clone size come straight from that table; D and trimming were deduced from the DNA. The repertoire has some 100,000 clones, 60% to 85% of them found once; the top ten carry less than 7.5%. Germline values: CDR1 SGHRS, CDR2 YFSETQ. The CDR3 length is 16 residues. The J segment lost 2 bases and the V segment lost 0 bases, leaving 7 bases of the junction unmatched.

The genes are TRBV5-1 and TRBJ2-7, with 8 bases lining up with TRBD1. The sample was peripheral blood. This receptor was taken from a man in his 70s with acute or convalescent COVID-19. This CDR3 reads CASSLAPDRDPYEQYF. CDR3 in DNA: TGCGCCAGCAGCTTGGCCCCGGACAGGGATCCCTACGAGCAGTACTTC.